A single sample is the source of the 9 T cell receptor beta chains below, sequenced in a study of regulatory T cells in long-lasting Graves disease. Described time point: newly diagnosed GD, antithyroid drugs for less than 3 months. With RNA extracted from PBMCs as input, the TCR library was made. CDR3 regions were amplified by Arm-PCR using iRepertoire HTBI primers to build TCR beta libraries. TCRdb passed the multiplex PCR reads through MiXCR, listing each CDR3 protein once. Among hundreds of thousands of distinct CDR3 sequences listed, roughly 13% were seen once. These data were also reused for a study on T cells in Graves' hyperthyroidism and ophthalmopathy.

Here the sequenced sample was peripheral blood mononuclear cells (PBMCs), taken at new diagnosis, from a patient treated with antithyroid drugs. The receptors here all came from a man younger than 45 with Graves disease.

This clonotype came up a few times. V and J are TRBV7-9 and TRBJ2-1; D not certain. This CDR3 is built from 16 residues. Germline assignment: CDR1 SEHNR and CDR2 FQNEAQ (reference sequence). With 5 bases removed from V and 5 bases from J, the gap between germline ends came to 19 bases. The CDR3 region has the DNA TGTGCCAGCAGCCCAATCCTGTGGATCGGAAACAATGAGCAGTTCTTC. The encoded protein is CASSPILWIGNNEQFF.

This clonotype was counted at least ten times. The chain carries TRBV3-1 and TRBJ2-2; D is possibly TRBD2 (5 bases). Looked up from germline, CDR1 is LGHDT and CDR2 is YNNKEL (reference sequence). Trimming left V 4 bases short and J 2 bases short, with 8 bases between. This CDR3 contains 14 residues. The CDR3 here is CASSLGVNTGELFF. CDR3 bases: TGTGCCAGCAGCCTGGGAGTTAACACCGGGGAGCTGTTTTTT.

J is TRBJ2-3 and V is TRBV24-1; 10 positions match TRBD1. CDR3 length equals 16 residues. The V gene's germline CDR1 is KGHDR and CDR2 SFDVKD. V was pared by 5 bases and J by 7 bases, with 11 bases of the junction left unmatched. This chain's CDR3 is CATSGPGTGAGNTQYF. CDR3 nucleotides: TGTGCCACCAGTGGCCCCGGGACAGGGGCGGGGAATACGCAGTATTTT.

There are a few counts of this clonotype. DNA for the CDR3: TGTGCCAGCAGCTTGGCCCTAGCGGGAGGGATCTACAATGAGCAGTTCTTC. It yields the protein CASSLALAGGIYNEQFF. The rearrangement uses TRBV5-4 and TRBJ2-1; 12 bases are shared with TRBD2. The CDR3 extends over 17 amino acids. The germline V gene encodes CDR1 SGHNT and CDR2 YYREEE (reference sequence). The V and J ends lost 0 bases and 3 bases, in that order; junction bases with no gene match: 4.

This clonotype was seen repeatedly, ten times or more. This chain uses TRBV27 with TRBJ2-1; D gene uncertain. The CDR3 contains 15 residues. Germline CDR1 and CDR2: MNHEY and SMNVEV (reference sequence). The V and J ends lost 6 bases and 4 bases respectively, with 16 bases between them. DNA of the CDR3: TGTGCCAGCAGCCTCCCCCCGTATGGTTACAATGAGCAGTTCTTC. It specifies CASSLPPYGYNEQFF.

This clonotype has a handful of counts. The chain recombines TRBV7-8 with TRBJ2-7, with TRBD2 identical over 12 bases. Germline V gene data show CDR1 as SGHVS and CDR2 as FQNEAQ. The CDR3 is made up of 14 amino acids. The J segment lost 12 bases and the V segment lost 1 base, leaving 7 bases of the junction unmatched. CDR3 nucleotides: TGTGCCAGCAGCTTAGATCTAGCGGGAGGGCGCAGGTACTTC. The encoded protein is CASSLDLAGGRRYF.

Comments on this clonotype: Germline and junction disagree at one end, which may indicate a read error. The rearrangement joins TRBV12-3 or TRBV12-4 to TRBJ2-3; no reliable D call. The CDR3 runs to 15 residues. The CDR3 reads CASGFGAPSTDTQYF. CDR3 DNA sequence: TGTGCCAGCGGTTTTGGAGCCCCAAGCACAGATACGCAGTATTTT.

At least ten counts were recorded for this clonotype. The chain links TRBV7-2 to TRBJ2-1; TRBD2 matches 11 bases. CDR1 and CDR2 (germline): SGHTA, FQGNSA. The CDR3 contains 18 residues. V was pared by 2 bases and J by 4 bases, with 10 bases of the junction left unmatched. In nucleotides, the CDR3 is TGTGCCAGCAGCTTAAGGGGGTTAGCGGGAGGGCAGTACAATGAGCAGTTCTTC. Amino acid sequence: CASSLRGLAGGQYNEQFF.

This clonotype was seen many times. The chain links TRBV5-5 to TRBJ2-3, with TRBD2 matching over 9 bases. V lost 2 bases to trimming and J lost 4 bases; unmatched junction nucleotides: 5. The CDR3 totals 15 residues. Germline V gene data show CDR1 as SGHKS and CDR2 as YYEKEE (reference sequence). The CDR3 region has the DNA TGTGCCAGCAGCTTCCGACTAGCGGAGGCAGATACGCAGTATTTT. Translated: CASSFRLAEADTQYF.